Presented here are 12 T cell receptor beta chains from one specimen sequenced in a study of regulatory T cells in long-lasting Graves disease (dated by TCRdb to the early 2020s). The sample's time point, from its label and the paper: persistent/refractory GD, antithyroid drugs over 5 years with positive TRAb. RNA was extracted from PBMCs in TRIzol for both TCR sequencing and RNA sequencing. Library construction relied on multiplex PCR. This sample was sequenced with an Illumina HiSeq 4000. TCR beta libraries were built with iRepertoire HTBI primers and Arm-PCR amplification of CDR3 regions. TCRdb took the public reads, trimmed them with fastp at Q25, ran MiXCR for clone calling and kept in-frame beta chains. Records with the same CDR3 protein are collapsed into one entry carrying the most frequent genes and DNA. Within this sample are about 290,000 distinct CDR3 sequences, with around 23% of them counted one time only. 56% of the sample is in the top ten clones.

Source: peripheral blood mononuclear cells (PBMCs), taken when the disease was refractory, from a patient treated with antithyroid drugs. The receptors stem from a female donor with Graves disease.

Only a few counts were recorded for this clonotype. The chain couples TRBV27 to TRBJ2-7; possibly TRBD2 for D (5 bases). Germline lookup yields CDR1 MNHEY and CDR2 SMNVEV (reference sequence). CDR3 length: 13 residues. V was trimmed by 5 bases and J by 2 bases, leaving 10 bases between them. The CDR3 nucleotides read TGTGCCAGCAGTCGGGGTCAGACCTACGAGCAGTACTTC. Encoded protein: CASSRGQTYEQYF.

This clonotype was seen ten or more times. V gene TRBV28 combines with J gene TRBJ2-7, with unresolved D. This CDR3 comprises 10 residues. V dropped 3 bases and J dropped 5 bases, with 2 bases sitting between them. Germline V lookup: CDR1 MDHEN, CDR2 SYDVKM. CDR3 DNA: TGTGCCAGCAGTTTGAACGAGCAGTACTTC. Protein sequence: CASSLNEQYF.

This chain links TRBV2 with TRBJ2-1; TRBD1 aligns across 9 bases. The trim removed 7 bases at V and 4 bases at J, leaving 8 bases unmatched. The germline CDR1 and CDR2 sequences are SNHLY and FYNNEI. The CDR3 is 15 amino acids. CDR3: CASTQDRGSYNEQFF. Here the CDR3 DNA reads TGTGCCAGCACGCAGGACAGGGGATCGTACAATGAGCAGTTCTTC.

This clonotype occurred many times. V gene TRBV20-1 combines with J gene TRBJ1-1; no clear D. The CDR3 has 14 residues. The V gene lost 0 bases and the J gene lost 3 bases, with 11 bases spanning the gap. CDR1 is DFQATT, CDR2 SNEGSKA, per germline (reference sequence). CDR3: CSARDHGRDTEAFF. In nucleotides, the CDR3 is TGCAGTGCTAGAGATCATGGAAGGGACACTGAAGCTTTCTTT.

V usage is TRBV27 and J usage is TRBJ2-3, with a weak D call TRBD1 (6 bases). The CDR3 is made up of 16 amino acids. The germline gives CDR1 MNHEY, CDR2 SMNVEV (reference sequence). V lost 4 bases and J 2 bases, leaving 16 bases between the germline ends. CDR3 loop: CASSWVRGRPTDTQYF. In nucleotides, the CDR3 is TGTGCCAGCAGTTGGGTCAGGGGCAGACCCACAGATACGCAGTATTTT.

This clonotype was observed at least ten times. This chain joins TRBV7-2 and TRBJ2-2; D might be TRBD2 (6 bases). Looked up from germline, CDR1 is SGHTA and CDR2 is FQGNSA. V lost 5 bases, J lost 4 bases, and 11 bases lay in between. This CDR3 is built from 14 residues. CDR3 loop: CASSQIAVTGELFF. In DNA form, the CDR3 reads TGTGCCAGCAGCCAAATAGCGGTCACCGGGGAGCTGTTTTTT. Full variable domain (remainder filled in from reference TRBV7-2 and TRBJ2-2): GAGVSQSPSNKVTEKGKDVELRCDPISGHTALYWYRQSLGQGLEFLIYFQGNSAPDKSGLPSDRFSAERTGGSVSTLTIQRTQQEDSAVYLCASSQIAVTGELFFGEGSRLTVL.

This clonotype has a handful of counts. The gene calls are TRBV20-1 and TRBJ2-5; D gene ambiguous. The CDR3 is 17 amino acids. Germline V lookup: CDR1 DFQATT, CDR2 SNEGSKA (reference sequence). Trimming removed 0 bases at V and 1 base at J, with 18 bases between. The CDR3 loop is CSARDPKSDVTQETQYF. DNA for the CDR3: TGCAGTGCTAGAGATCCCAAGAGTGATGTGACCCAAGAGACCCAGTACTTC.

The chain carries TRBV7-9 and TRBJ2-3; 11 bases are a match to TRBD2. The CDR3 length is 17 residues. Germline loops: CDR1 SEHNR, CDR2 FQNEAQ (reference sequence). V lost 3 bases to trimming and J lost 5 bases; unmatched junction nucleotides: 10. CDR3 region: CASSFELAGAAGDTQYF. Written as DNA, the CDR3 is TGTGCCAGCAGCTTTGAACTAGCGGGAGCCGCGGGAGATACGCAGTATTTT.

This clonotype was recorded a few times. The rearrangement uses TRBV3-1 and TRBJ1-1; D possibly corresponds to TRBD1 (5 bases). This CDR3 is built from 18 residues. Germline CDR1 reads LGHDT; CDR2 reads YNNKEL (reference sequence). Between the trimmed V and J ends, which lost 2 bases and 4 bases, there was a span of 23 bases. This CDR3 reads CASSQRRWDGRVGTEAFF. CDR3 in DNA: TGTGCCAGCAGCCAACGGCGCTGGGACGGGAGAGTGGGCACTGAAGCTTTCTTT.

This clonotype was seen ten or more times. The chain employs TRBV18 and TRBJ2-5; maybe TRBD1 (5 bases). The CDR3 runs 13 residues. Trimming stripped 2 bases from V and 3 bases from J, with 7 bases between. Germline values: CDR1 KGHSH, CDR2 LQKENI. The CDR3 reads CASSPSTEETQYF. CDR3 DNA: TGTGCCAGCTCACCATCGACAGAAGAGACCCAGTACTTC.

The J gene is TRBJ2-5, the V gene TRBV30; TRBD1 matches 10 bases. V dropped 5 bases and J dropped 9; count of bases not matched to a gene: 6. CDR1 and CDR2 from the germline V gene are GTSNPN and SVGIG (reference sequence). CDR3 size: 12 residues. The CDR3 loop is CAWVRQGAPQYF. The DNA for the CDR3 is TGTGCCTGGGTTCGACAGGGGGCTCCCCAGTACTTC.

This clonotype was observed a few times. The CDR3 loop is CASSSGWGLNTEAFF. The CDR3 DNA sequence: TGCGCCAGCAGCTCCGGGTGGGGTTTGAACACTGAAGCTTTCTTT. The rearrangement uses TRBV5-1 and TRBJ1-1; no definite D call. The V and J ends lost 3 bases and 0 bases respectively, with 12 bases between them. The length of the CDR3 is 15 residues. The germline V gene has CDR1 SGHRS and CDR2 YFSETQ.